The 14 T cell receptor beta chains listed next were all sequenced from one sample in a study of T cell responses to AZD1222 COVID-19 vaccine. This table comes from immunoSEQ multiplex PCR, and its TCRdb copy is limited to in-frame clones, with some not included. In the table there are some 150,000 clones, approximately 90% of which are singletons. The specimen comprised peripheral blood, sampled on day 0 of AZD1222 vaccination. These receptors were obtained from an adult in good health.

This clone was found a few times. This CDR3 is CASRSGQGGNSPLHF. The CDR3 coding sequence is TGTGCCAGCAGGTCGGGACAGGGAGGTAATTCACCCCTCCACTTT. The genes are TRBV11-2 and TRBJ1-6; 9 nucleotides match TRBD1. Germline V gene lookup returns CDR1 SGHAT and CDR2 FQNNGV. This CDR3 has 15 amino acids. Trimming cost V 6 bases and J 6 bases; bases outside gene matches: 6.

The gene calls are TRBV19 and TRBJ1-1, with D possibly TRBD1 on 6 matching bases. The CDR3 is 14 residues long. The V gene lost 7 bases and the J gene lost 0 bases, with 12 bases spanning the gap. Looked up from germline, CDR1 is LNHDA and CDR2 is SQIVND (reference sequence). CDR3 nucleotides: TGTGCCAGTACAGGGGTCCTAGTGAACACTGAAGCTTTCTTT. Translating gives CASTGVLVNTEAFF.

The chain couples TRBV18 to TRBJ2-5; D is undetermined. Germline V lookup: CDR1 KGHSH, CDR2 LQKENI. This CDR3 comprises 13 residues. V dropped 6 bases and J dropped 4 bases, with 12 bases sitting between them. The CDR3 DNA is TGTGCCAGCTCCCGTTACACCTCAGAGACCCAGTACTTC. It yields the protein CASSRYTSETQYF.

The CDR3 is CASSAGLLGSGNTIYF. The CDR3 DNA sequence: TGTGCCAGCAGCGCGGGACTCCTGGGCTCTGGAAACACCATATATTTT. The gene calls are TRBV9 and TRBJ1-3, with D perhaps matching TRBD1 (5 bases). CDR1 and CDR2 from the germline V gene are SGDLS and YYNGEE. With 3 bases removed from V and 0 bases from J, the gap between germline ends came to 13 bases. CDR3 length equals 16 residues.

The chain carries TRBV24-1 and TRBJ1-2; 10 bases agree with TRBD1. This CDR3 spans 14 amino acids. Germline V gives CDR1 KGHDR, CDR2 SFDVKD. Trimming at V came to 4 bases and at J to 6 bases, leaving 4 bases not matched to a gene. CDR3: CATSDPGTGDGYTF. The CDR3 DNA reads TGTGCCACCAGTGACCCCGGGACAGGGGATGGCTACACCTTC.

A single count supports this clone. The chain recombines TRBV12-1 with TRBJ2-1; the DNA was not compared with TRBD2, the D call given in the table. TRBV12-1 is recorded as a pseudogene. The CDR3 runs 15 residues. The CDR3 nucleotides are TGTGCCAGCAGCGGCCCTAGCGGGAGGGCCGTTGAGCAGTTCTTC. This translates into CASSGPSGRAVEQFF.

A word on this clone: In the same sample, other DNA sequences code for this CDR3. The chain couples TRBV20-1 to TRBJ2-7, with a weak D call TRBD1 (6 bases). CDR1 is DFQATT and CDR2 is SNEGSKA in the germline V gene (reference sequence). This CDR3 spans 11 amino acids. V lost 6 bases to trimming and J lost 3 bases, with 9 bases between them. DNA of the CDR3: TGCAGTGCCCTCAGGGGCTACGAGCAGTACTTC. Protein sequence: CSALRGYEQYF.

The chain combines TRBV6-2 or TRBV6-3 with TRBJ2-2; unclear D gene. V lost 4 bases, J lost 7 bases, and 10 bases lay in between. Germline CDR1 reads MNHEY; CDR2 reads SVGEGT. This CDR3 comprises 13 residues. The CDR3 loop reads CASSSRLDGELFF. CDR3 DNA sequence: TGTGCCAGCAGTTCTCGACTGGACGGGGAGCTGTTTTTT.

The rearrangement uses TRBV4-2 and TRBJ2-3; D possibly corresponds to TRBD1 (6 bases). Germline V CDR1 and CDR2: LGHNA, YNFKEQ. CDR3 length equals 15 residues. Trimming shortened V by 2 bases and J by 2 bases, and 11 bases separated the two germline ends. CDR3 DNA sequence: TGTGCCAGCAGCCAACGACAGGAATTCACAGATACGCAGTATTTT. Its protein is CASSQRQEFTDTQYF.

This rearrangement joins TRBV28 to TRBJ2-1; 10 nucleotides line up with TRBD2. Germline V CDR1 and CDR2: MDHEN, SYDVKM. V lost 3 bases, J lost 7 bases, and 9 bases stayed unmatched. The length of the CDR3 is 16 residues. CDR3 amino acids: CASSLDTSGILNEQFF. The CDR3 DNA sequence: TGTGCCAGCAGTTTGGATACTAGCGGGATTTTAAATGAGCAGTTCTTC.

The rearrangement uses TRBV6-2 or TRBV6-3 and TRBJ2-7; unclear D gene. Trimming took off 3 bases at V and 2 bases at J, with 14 bases between the two ends. The germline CDR1 and CDR2 sequences are MNHEY and SVGEGT. The CDR3 covers 15 residues. Here the CDR3 DNA reads TGTGCCAGCAGTTATAGGGCAGGAACGGCCTACGAGCAGTACTTC. Translated: CASSYRAGTAYEQYF.

The J gene is TRBJ2-7, the V gene TRBV28; TRBD1 matches at 11 bases. CDR3 length: 14 residues. With V trimmed by 6 bases and J by 5 bases, 6 bases remained unmatched. Germline loops: CDR1 MDHEN, CDR2 SYDVKM. The CDR3 is CASSWGQGVHEQYF. The CDR3 coding sequence is TGTGCCAGCAGCTGGGGACAGGGGGTGCACGAGCAGTACTTC.

The chain carries TRBV7-8 and TRBJ1-1; D remains ambiguous. The V gene lost 5 bases and the J gene lost 1 base, with 8 bases spanning the gap. This CDR3 spans 13 amino acids. In germline, CDR1 is SGHVS, CDR2 FQNEAQ. The CDR3 nucleotides read TGTGCCAGCAGCAGCTCTCCGAACACTGAAGCTTTCTTT. Residues: CASSSSPNTEAFF.

This rearrangement joins TRBV7-6 to TRBJ2-2, with 11 bases fitting TRBD1. This CDR3 contains 16 residues. Germline loops: CDR1 SGHVS, CDR2 FNYEAQ. V dropped 4 bases and J dropped 0; count of bases not matched to a gene: 1. CDR3 DNA: TGTGCCAGCAGCTGGGGACAGGGGGCGAACACCGGGGAGCTGTTTTTT. Translating it yields CASSWGQGANTGELFF.